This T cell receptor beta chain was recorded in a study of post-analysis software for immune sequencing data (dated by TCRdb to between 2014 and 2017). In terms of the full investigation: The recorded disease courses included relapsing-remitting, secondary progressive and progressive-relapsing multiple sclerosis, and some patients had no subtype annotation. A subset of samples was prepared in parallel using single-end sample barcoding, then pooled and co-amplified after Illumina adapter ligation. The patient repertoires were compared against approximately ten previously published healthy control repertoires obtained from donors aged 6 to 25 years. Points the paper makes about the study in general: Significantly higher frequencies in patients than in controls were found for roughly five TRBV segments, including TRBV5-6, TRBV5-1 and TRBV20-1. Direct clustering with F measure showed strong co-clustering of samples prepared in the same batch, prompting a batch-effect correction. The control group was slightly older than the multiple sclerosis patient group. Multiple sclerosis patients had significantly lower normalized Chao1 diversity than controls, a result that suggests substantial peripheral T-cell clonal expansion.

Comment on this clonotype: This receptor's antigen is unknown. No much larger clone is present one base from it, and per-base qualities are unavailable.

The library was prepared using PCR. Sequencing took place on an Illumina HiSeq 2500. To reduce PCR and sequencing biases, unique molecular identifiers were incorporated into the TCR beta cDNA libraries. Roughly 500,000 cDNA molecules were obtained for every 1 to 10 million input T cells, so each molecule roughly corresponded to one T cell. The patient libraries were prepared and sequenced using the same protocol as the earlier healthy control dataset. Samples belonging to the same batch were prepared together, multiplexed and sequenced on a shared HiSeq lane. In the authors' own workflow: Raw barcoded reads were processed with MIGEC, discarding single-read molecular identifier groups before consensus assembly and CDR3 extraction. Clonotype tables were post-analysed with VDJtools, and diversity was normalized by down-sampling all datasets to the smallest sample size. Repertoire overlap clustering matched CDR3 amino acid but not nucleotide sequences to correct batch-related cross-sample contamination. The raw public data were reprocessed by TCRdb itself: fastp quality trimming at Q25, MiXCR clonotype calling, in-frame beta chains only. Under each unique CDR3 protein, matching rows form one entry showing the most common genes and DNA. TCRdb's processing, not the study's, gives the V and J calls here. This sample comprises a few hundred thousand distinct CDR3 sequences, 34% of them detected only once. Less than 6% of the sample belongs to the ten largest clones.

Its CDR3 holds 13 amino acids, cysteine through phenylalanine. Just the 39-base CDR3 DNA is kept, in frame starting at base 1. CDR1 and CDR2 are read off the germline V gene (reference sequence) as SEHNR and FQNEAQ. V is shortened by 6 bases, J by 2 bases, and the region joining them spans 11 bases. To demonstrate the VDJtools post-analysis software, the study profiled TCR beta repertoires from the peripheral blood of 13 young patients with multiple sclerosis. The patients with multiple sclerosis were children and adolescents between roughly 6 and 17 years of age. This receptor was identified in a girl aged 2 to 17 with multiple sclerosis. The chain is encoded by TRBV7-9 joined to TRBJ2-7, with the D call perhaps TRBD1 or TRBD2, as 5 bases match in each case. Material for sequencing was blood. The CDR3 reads CASRGDPTYEQYF. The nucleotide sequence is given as TGTGCCAGCAGGGGGGACCCCACCTACGAGCAGTACTTC.